This T cell receptor (beta chain) was recovered during a study of identical twins. Study-level results: Conclusions leaned on cross-sectional statistical analysis and did not track the same donors over time. Fewer insertions were carried by abundant cord blood beta clonotypes, but none was seen in memory repertoires. Where beta out-of-frame sequences were concerned, excess twin sharing was weaker.

In the case of this clonotype: The antigen remains unidentified.

Trimming took off 6 bases at V and 4 bases at J, with 10 bases between the two ends. CDR3 length equals 13 residues. CDR1 and CDR2 from the germline V gene are MDHEN and SYDVKM. TCRdb reprocessed the 5' RACE reads via MiXCR and lists one record per CDR3 protein. The repertoire has over 550,000 distinct CDR3 sequences, about 7% of them found once; the top ten carry 1.6%. The same data also contributed to another study, on yellow fever vaccine responses in identical twins.

The clonotype was recovered from a woman aged 18-29 years in good health. This chain joins TRBV28 and TRBJ1-5; the D is unclear. Sequencing input: PBMCs. CDR3 DNA: TGTGCCAGCAGCGTCACCAAAAATCAGCCCCAGCATTTT. Translation: CASSVTKNQPQHF.